The 18 T cell receptor beta chains listed next were all sequenced from one sample in a study of OX40 agonist ivuxolimab in advanced cancers. Some clones are missing from TCRdb's copy, which holds only in-frame ones; the method was immunoSEQ multiplex PCR. The profile shows about 85,000 clones, around 85% of them singletons. The material was CD4+ or CD8+ T cells sorted from blood, obtained in a trial of the OX40 agonist ivuxolimab. All receptors derive from an adult with an advanced solid tumor such as melanoma, head and neck, liver or kidney cancer.

This clone appeared a single time. V is TRBV7-2 and J is TRBJ1-2; D unclear. Germline-derived CDR1 and CDR2 are SGHTA and FQGNSA. With 2 bases removed from V and 0 bases from J, the gap between germline ends came to 10 bases. The CDR3 runs to 15 residues. CDR3 residues: CASSLLGTTNYGYTF. The CDR3 DNA reads TGTGCCAGCAGCTTATTGGGCACCACTAACTATGGCTACACCTTC.

This chain uses TRBV2 with TRBJ2-1; 13 bases align to TRBD2. Germline trimming cut 4 bases from V and 9 bases from J; bases unmatched to any gene: 6. The length of the CDR3 is 15 residues. Germline CDR1 reads SNHLY; CDR2 reads FYNNEI. CDR3 residues: CASSGTSGGASEQFF. As DNA, the CDR3 is TGTGCCAGCAGTGGCACTAGCGGGGGGGCCTCTGAGCAGTTCTTC.

J is TRBJ1-5 and V is TRBV6-1; 7 nucleotides agree with TRBD1. CDR3 length equals 15 residues. CDR1 is MNHNS, CDR2 SASEGT, per germline. Trimming at V came to 4 bases and at J to 4 bases, leaving 7 bases not matched to a gene. For the CDR3, the DNA is TGTGCCAGCAGTGTCTACAGGGGAGAGAATCAGCCCCAGCATTTT. This encodes CASSVYRGENQPQHF.

This rearrangement joins TRBV7-2 to TRBJ1-6; D not certain. CDR3 size: 14 residues. Germline V gene sequence: CDR1 SGHTA, CDR2 FQGNSA. The germline V and J ends were trimmed by 1 base and 9 bases, with 10 bases remaining between them. The CDR3 DNA sequence: TGTGCCAGCAGCTTAGTCAGAGGTGGTTCACCCCTCCACTTT. Its protein is CASSLVRGGSPLHF.

This clone was seen a single time. V usage is TRBV7-2 and J usage is TRBJ1-1; 9 bases align to TRBD1. J gave up 4 bases and V 2 bases, and 5 bases lay outside the gene matches. The CDR3 runs to 15 residues. Germline assignment: CDR1 SGHTA and CDR2 FQGNSA. This chain's CDR3 is CASSLLGQGVTEAFF. The CDR3 DNA reads as TGTGCCAGCAGCTTATTGGGACAGGGAGTCACTGAAGCTTTCTTT.

The CDR3 protein is CASRPTGGWAREQYF. The CDR3 DNA reads TGTGCCAGCAGGCCGACAGGGGGGTGGGCTCGCGAGCAGTACTTC. J is TRBJ2-7 and V is TRBV6-5; 9 bases agree with TRBD1. The J segment lost 6 bases and the V segment lost 6 bases, leaving 12 bases of the junction unmatched. The CDR3 loop spans 15 amino acids. In germline, CDR1 is MNHEY, CDR2 SVGAGI.

The chain joins TRBV20-1 to TRBJ2-1, with D unclear. The CDR3 is made up of 10 amino acids. V shed 5 bases and J shed 5 bases, with 4 bases lying between them. Germline loops: CDR1 DFQATT, CDR2 SNEGSKA (reference sequence). The CDR3, as DNA: TGCAGTGCTCTGAACAATGAGCAGTTCTTC. It specifies CSALNNEQFF.

This chain joins TRBV30 and TRBJ2-6, with D perhaps matching TRBD2 (7 bases). Per germline, CDR1 GTSNPN and CDR2 SVGIG (reference sequence). CDR3 length equals 18 residues. V dropped 3 bases and J dropped 2 bases, with 20 bases sitting between them. CDR3 loop: CAWRPLGGGEAGANVLTF. CDR3 DNA sequence: TGTGCCTGGAGGCCCTTGGGGGGGGGCGAGGCTGGGGCCAACGTCCTGACTTTC.

This rearrangement joins TRBV10-3 to TRBJ2-5; 10 bases agree with TRBD1. The DNA end favors TRBJ2-7, so the J call may be wrong. Germline CDR1 is ENHRY and CDR2 is SYGVKD. The CDR3 is 15 amino acids. CDR3 in DNA: TGTGCCATCAGTTCCCCGGACAGGGGGACCTACGAGCAGTACTTC. This encodes CAISSPDRGTYEQYF.

In nucleotides, the CDR3 is TGTGCCAGCAGCCTACAACTTAGTTCAGATACGCAGTATTTT. Translating gives CASSLQLSSDTQYF. The chain employs TRBV7-3 and TRBJ2-3; D remains ambiguous. Looked up from germline, CDR1 is SGHTA and CDR2 is FQGTGA. V lost 5 bases, J lost 4 bases, and 13 bases lay in between. The CDR3 runs to 14 residues.

This clone was counted a single time. The J gene is TRBJ2-5, the V gene TRBV4-3, with D possibly being TRBD1 (6 bases). Germline CDR1 is LGHNA and CDR2 is YSLEER. The CDR3 has 14 residues. V was clipped by 1 base and J by 4 bases, with 10 bases between them. The CDR3 region is CASSQAGRGETQYF. The CDR3 DNA is TGCGCCAGCAGCCAAGCGGGCAGGGGAGAGACCCAGTACTTC.

V and J are TRBV4-1 and TRBJ2-3; maybe TRBD2 (6 bases). Per the germline V gene, CDR1 is MGHRA and CDR2 is YSYEKL. This CDR3 contains 13 residues. The V gene lost 4 bases and the J gene lost 6 bases, with 11 bases spanning the gap. CDR3 sequence (DNA): TGCGCCAGCAGCCCAAGCGGGCGCGATACGCAGTATTTT. This translates into CASSPSGRDTQYF.

The V and J genes are TRBV15 and TRBJ2-5; TRBD2 is a possible D gene (6 bases). Germline V gene lookup returns CDR1 LNHNV and CDR2 YYDKDF (reference sequence). The CDR3 has 14 amino acids. Trimming pared 3 bases from V and 7 bases from J, leaving 15 bases between. The DNA of the CDR3 is TGTGCCACCAGCAGGGGGGACTCCCAGGGGACCCAGTACTTC. The encoded protein is CATSRGDSQGTQYF. Supplemented by reference TRBV15 and TRBJ2-5, the full variable domain reads DAMVIQNPRYQVTQFGKPVTLSCSQTLNHNVMYWYQQKSSQAPKLLFHYYDKDFNNEADTPDNFQSRRPNTSFCFLDIRSPGLGDTAMYLCATSRGDSQGTQYFGPGTRLLVL.

This clone was observed a few times. The chain links TRBV11-2 to TRBJ2-7; D might be TRBD1 (5 bases). The germline V gene has CDR1 SGHAT and CDR2 FQNNGV. V shed 4 bases and J shed 2 bases, with 15 bases lying between them. The CDR3 totals 15 residues. The CDR3 region is CASSSLRGRPYEQYF. CDR3 coding DNA: TGTGCCAGCAGCTCCCTTAGGGGTCGCCCCTACGAGCAGTACTTC.

This rearrangement joins TRBV2 to TRBJ1-2, with D perhaps TRBD1 (5 bases). CDR3 length: 13 amino acids. CDR1 is SNHLY, CDR2 FYNNEI, per germline. V was trimmed by 6 bases and J by 2 bases, leaving 10 bases between them. The CDR3 region has the DNA TGTGCCAGCAGGGACATACCCAACTATGGCTACACCTTC. Translation gives CASRDIPNYGYTF.

The chain couples TRBV19 to TRBJ1-1; no firm D call. CDR3 size: 14 residues. Germline V gene sequence: CDR1 LNHDA, CDR2 SQIVND (reference sequence). V lost 8 bases, J lost 5 bases, and 18 bases lay in between. CDR3 sequence reads: CASAPPRAGTEAFF. The CDR3 DNA follows: TGTGCCAGTGCCCCCCCAAGGGCAGGAACTGAAGCTTTCTTT.

This clone has only one observation. J is TRBJ1-1 and V is TRBV19, with 8 bases identical to TRBD1. This CDR3 has 15 amino acids. Germline loops: CDR1 LNHDA, CDR2 SQIVND (reference sequence). V shed 7 bases, J shed 5 bases, and the junction held 12 bases outside the gene matches. The CDR3 nucleotides read TGTGCCAGTATCTCACCGGGACAGGCTCAAACTGAAGCTTTCTTT. This sequence encodes CASISPGQAQTEAFF.

The V gene is TRBV7-5, the J gene TRBJ2-1; the table's D call, TRBD1, has no DNA check behind it. TRBV7-5 is labeled a pseudogene. There are 15 residues in the CDR3. CDR3 nucleotides: TGTGTCAGGTTTGCGGGCAGGGGAAATCGCGATGAGCAGTTCTTC. It encodes CVRFAGRGNRDEQFF.